The next 22 T cell receptor beta chains were all read from a single sample in a study of blood T cell repertoires in COVID-19. Repertoires were generated with immunoSEQ multiplex PCR, while TCRdb's copy carries only in-frame clones and drops some. This sample has some 41,000 clones; 75% to 90% occur once, and the top ten carry roughly a tenth. Sequences were obtained from peripheral blood. The source is a woman aged 80 or over with active COVID-19.

The CDR3 bases are TGTGCCAGCAGTGAACCGGACAGGGGGTCCTACGAGCAGTACTTC. Translation: CASSEPDRGSYEQYF. The chain couples TRBV6-1 to TRBJ2-7; TRBD1 matches at 10 bases. The CDR3 extends over 15 amino acids. J lost 1 base, V lost 2 bases, and 2 bases had no gene match. Germline V gene lookup returns CDR1 MNHNS and CDR2 SASEGT.

CDR3: CASSSTRLGEQYF. The CDR3 DNA is TGTGCCAGCAGCTCGACTAGATTGGGCGAGCAGTACTTC. The chain employs TRBV5-8 and TRBJ2-7; maybe TRBD2 (6 bases). The CDR3 sequence is 13 residues long. Looked up from germline, CDR1 is SGHTS and CDR2 is YDEGEE. V was pared by 3 bases and J by 6 bases, with 13 bases between.

The chain carries TRBV21-1 and TRBJ1-2. TRBV21-1 is marked as a pseudogene. This CDR3 comprises 18 residues. The CDR3 here is CASSKGGGSRISIYGYTF. CDR3 coding DNA: TGTGCCAGCAGCAAAGGAGGAGGGTCTAGGATTTCAATCTATGGCTACACCTTC.

The V gene is TRBV28, the J gene TRBJ2-7; a weak D match, TRBD2 (6 bases). The CDR3 is 15 residues long. From germline, CDR1 is MDHEN and CDR2 SYDVKM. V was clipped by 5 bases and J by 1 base, with 15 bases between them. The CDR3 sequence is CASSISGPLSYEQYF. In nucleotides, the CDR3 is TGTGCCAGCAGTATTAGCGGTCCCCTATCCTACGAGCAGTACTTC. Variable domain in full (rest from reference TRBV28 and TRBJ2-7): DVKVTQSSRYLVKRTGEKVFLECVQDMDHENMFWYRQDPGLGLRLIYFSYDVKMKEKGDIPEGYSVSREKKERFSLILESASTNQTSMYLCASSISGPLSYEQYFGPGTRLTVT.

This clone was observed a single time. This chain joins TRBV7-2 and TRBJ2-3, with 7 positions matching TRBD2. The CDR3 spans 14 residues. The ends lost 5 bases at V and 6 bases at J; junction bases unmatched: 8. The V gene's germline CDR1 is SGHTA and CDR2 FQGNSA. CDR3: CASSLTSAFDTQYF. The CDR3 nucleotides read TGTGCCAGCAGCCTCACTAGCGCCTTCGATACGCAGTATTTT.

This chain connects TRBV7-9 to TRBJ2-4; 7 nucleotides agree with TRBD2. CDR1 is SEHNR, CDR2 FQNEAQ, per germline (reference sequence). The CDR3 has 19 amino acids. V lost 6 bases and J lost 0; bases outside the gene matches: 17. CDR3 amino acids: CASSKGGGPLRGAKNIQYF. The DNA for the CDR3 is TGTGCCAGCAGTAAGGGCGGGGGTCCTCTCCGTGGAGCCAAAAACATTCAGTACTTC.

This rearrangement joins TRBV7-2 to TRBJ1-2; the match to TRBD1 covers 9 bases. The ends lost 6 bases at V and 2 bases at J; junction bases unmatched: 4. From germline, CDR1 is SGHTA and CDR2 FQGNSA. The CDR3 consists of 14 residues. The CDR3 here is CASRPGTGNYGYTF. Here the CDR3 DNA reads TGTGCCAGCAGACCCGGGACAGGGAACTATGGCTACACCTTC. Drawing the rest from reference TRBV7-2 and TRBJ1-2, the complete variable domain is GAGVSQSPSNKVTEKGKDVELRCDPISGHTALYWYRQSLGQGLEFLIYFQGNSAPDKSGLPSDRFSAERTGGSVSTLTIQRTQQEDSAVYLCASRPGTGNYGYTFGSGTRLTVV.

This clone was seen only once. The J gene is TRBJ1-6, the V gene TRBV19; 10 nucleotides line up with TRBD1. Looked up from germline, CDR1 is LNHDA and CDR2 is SQIVND (reference sequence). The CDR3 consists of 15 residues. V lost 1 base to trimming and J lost 8 bases; unmatched junction nucleotides: 2. In DNA form, the CDR3 reads TGTGCCAGTAGTATAGCGGGGACAGGGGATTCACCCCTCCACTTT. This sequence encodes CASSIAGTGDSPLHF.

The rearrangement joins TRBV7-8 to TRBJ2-7; possibly TRBD2 for D (7 bases). CDR3 length: 14 amino acids. V lost 3 bases to trimming and J lost 3 bases, with 12 bases between them. Germline CDR1 SGHVS, CDR2 FQNEAQ. In DNA, the CDR3 is TGTGCCAGCAGCTTGCGGGGGCAGTTCTACGAGCAGTACTTC. Protein product: CASSLRGQFYEQYF.

This clone showed up just once. J is TRBJ2-3 and V is TRBV11-2; weak D call: TRBD1 (6 bases). Germline loops: CDR1 SGHAT, CDR2 FQNNGV. The germline V and J ends were trimmed by 4 bases and 0 bases, with 11 bases remaining between them. CDR3 length: 15 amino acids. The CDR3 sequence is CASSYNRVSTDTQYF. The CDR3 DNA reads TGTGCCAGCAGCTATAACAGGGTTAGCACAGATACGCAGTATTTT.

This chain uses TRBV10-1 with TRBJ2-3; 10 nucleotides align to TRBD2. The V segment lost 11 bases and the J segment 1 base; nucleotides outside the gene matches: 9. In germline, CDR1 is WNHNN, CDR2 SYGVQD (reference sequence). The length of the CDR3 is 15 residues. The CDR3, as DNA: TGCGCCGGGATAATAGCGGGGGGCGGCACAGATACGCAGTATTTT. It translates to CAGIIAGGGTDTQYF.

J is TRBJ2-2 and V is TRBV18; 7 nucleotides match TRBD1. Germline V lookup: CDR1 KGHSH, CDR2 LQKENI. The V gene end was trimmed by 3 bases and the J gene end by 1 base; junction bases not matched to a gene: 5. This CDR3 has 16 amino acids. The CDR3, as DNA: TGTGCCAGCTCACCCGCGGACAGGAGGAACACCGGGGAGCTGTTTTTT. Protein sequence: CASSPADRRNTGELFF.

The CDR3 loop reads CASVIKAGGPDTQYF. In DNA, the CDR3 is TGTGCCAGCGTGATTAAAGCGGGGGGGCCAGATACGCAGTATTTT. The chain couples TRBV28 to TRBJ2-3; 10 bases agree with TRBD2. The CDR3 has 15 amino acids. The germline CDR1 and CDR2 sequences are MDHEN and SYDVKM. The ends lost 8 bases at V and 4 bases at J; junction bases unmatched: 9.

The count of this clone is one. The CDR3 loop is CASSLDSRGGRTDTQYF. CDR3 bases: TGTGCCAGCAGCTTAGATTCGCGGGGGGGCCGGACAGATACGCAGTATTTT. The chain carries TRBV7-2 and TRBJ2-3; 9 nucleotides agree with TRBD2. Germline V gene data show CDR1 as SGHTA and CDR2 as FQGNSA. The CDR3 runs 17 residues. After removal of 1 base from V and 3 bases from J, the junction contained 8 bases not matched to a gene.

The chain combines TRBV12-5 with TRBJ2-5, with 16 bases identical to TRBD2. CDR1 LGHNT and CDR2 FRNRAP come from the germline V gene. The J segment lost 2 bases and the V segment lost 7 bases, leaving 4 bases of the junction unmatched. The CDR3 has 16 amino acids. Here the CDR3 DNA reads TGTGCTAGTGCCCCGGGACTAGCGGGGGGGCAAGAGACCCAGTACTTC. Amino acid sequence: CASAPGLAGGQETQYF.

This clone was detected only once. This chain connects TRBV18 to TRBJ1-2; 8 bases match TRBD1. Trimming took 6 bases from V and 5 from J; bases not matched to a gene: 8. This CDR3 has 14 amino acids. Per germline, CDR1 KGHSH and CDR2 LQKENI. The CDR3 here is CASSPNTGGYGYTF. The CDR3 DNA reads TGTGCCAGCTCGCCCAACACAGGGGGGTATGGCTACACCTTC.

The chain carries TRBV2 and TRBJ2-2; D unclear. Germline V gene data show CDR1 as SNHLY and CDR2 as FYNNEI. V was trimmed by 3 bases and J by 1 base, leaving 3 bases between them. The CDR3 is 13 residues long. CDR3 in amino acids: CASSDGNTGELFF. In DNA form, the CDR3 reads TGTGCCAGCAGTGACGGGAACACCGGGGAGCTGTTTTTT.

The genes are TRBV5-5 and TRBJ1-6; 9 bases match TRBD1. Per germline, CDR1 SGHKS and CDR2 YYEKEE (reference sequence). V dropped 4 bases and J dropped 6; count of bases not matched to a gene: 2. CDR3 length: 14 residues. The CDR3 nucleotides read TGTGCCAGCAGCGTGACAGGGGGTAATTCACCCCTCCACTTT. Encoded protein: CASSVTGGNSPLHF.

The rearrangement joins TRBV27 to TRBJ2-1; 8 positions agree with TRBD2. V lost 7 bases and J lost 5; bases outside the gene matches: 7. There are 14 residues in the CDR3. From germline, CDR1 is MNHEY and CDR2 SMNVEV (reference sequence). The CDR3 DNA follows: TGTGCCAGCAATCCGCGGGGGGCTAACAATGAGCAGTTCTTC. Its protein product is CASNPRGANNEQFF.

The CDR3 region has the DNA TGTGCCAGCAGTTACGACACTTATTCACCCCTCCACTTT. It codes for CASSYDTYSPLHF. The V call is TRBV6-5, the J call TRBJ1-6; D not certain. The germline V gene encodes CDR1 MNHEY and CDR2 SVGAGI. This CDR3 has 13 amino acids. V was clipped by 2 bases and J by 8 bases, with 7 bases between them.

This clone was seen only a few times. This rearrangement joins TRBV7-2 to TRBJ2-5; 7 bases line up with TRBD1. This CDR3 is built from 15 residues. With V trimmed by 5 bases and J by 5 bases, 11 bases remained unmatched. The germline CDR1 and CDR2 sequences are SGHTA and FQGNSA. CDR3 DNA: TGTGCCAGCAGCCCCTTGACAGGGTTGTTCGAGACCCAGTACTTC. The encoded protein is CASSPLTGLFETQYF.

This clone was seen a handful of times. The V call is TRBV19, the J call TRBJ1-1, with D uncertain. Germline CDR1 reads LNHDA; CDR2 reads SQIVND (reference sequence). CDR3 length: 14 amino acids. Trimming took off 3 bases at V and 1 base at J, with 9 bases between the two ends. The CDR3 sequence: CASSIPAGNTEAFF. The CDR3 bases are TGTGCCAGTAGTATTCCAGCAGGGAACACTGAAGCTTTCTTT.